This T cell receptor (beta chain) originates from a study of cytomegalovirus exposure and HLA in healthy donors. This CDR3 region has 14 residues. V shed 0 bases and J shed 0 bases, with 7 bases lying between them. CDR1 is SGHNT and CDR2 is YYREEE in the germline V gene (reference sequence). It was with 60 Vbeta and 13 Jbeta primers that the PCR ran. Clones were sequenced by immunoSEQ multiplex PCR, and TCRdb holds only the in-frame ones, with some missing. The top ten hold over 1.5% of the sample, which has some 130,000 clones, roughly 70% seen once. The receptor's source is a human donor in good health. This chain connects TRBV5-4 to TRBJ2-7, with D perhaps TRBD2 (5 bases). Sequencing was carried out using PBMCs. CDR3 in DNA: TGTGCCAGCAGCTTGGGAGGGAACTCCTACGAGCAGTACTTC. This codes for CASSLGGNSYEQYF. Full variable domain (remainder filled in from reference TRBV5-4 and TRBJ2-7): ETGVTQSPTHLIKTRGQQVTLRCSSQSGHNTVSWYQQALGQGPQFIFQYYREEENGRGNFPPRFSGLQFPNYSSELNVNALELDDSALYLCASSLGGNSYEQYFGPGTRLTVT.